This T cell receptor (beta chain) was found in a study of blood T cell repertoires in COVID-19. Assay: immunoSEQ multiplex PCR; the TCRdb copy retains only in-frame clones and omits some. The profile shows 150,000 to 200,000 clones, over 80% of them singletons. V lost 7 bases to trimming and J lost 3 bases; unmatched junction nucleotides: 4. Germline CDR1 is MDHEN and CDR2 is SYDVKM. This CDR3 region has 15 residues. The V gene is TRBV28, the J gene TRBJ2-7; 15 bases map to TRBD2. The receptor comes from a woman between 65 and 79 years old with acute or convalescent COVID-19. The sequenced sample was peripheral blood. In DNA form, the CDR3 reads TGTGCCAGCACCACGGGACTAGCGGGGGGCTACGAGCAGTACTTC. This codes for CASTTGLAGGYEQYF.